This T cell receptor beta chain was sequenced during a study of T cells in women clearing cervical HPV infection (dated by TCRdb to between 2018 and 2020). Background for the entire study: The cases were some 26 women with histologically confirmed HPV16-related CIN3 or worse, and 2 of those women had invasive cancers. The controls were 25 or so women whose single incident HPV16 infection cleared within 12 months with no development of precancer or cancer. Blood from cases was collected at the visit where the lesion was first found, while blood from controls was collected once the infection could no longer be detected. For cases, a median interval of approximately 150 days, with an interquartile range of 90 to 200 days, was observed between lesion detection and blood sampling. Since HLA typing was available for only a few women, HLA type could not be ruled out as a confounder. The exploratory proof-of-principle case-control study was nested within the Guanacaste HPV Natural History Study in Costa Rica and compared TCR repertoires across cervical HPV16 outcomes. Cases and controls were matched on year of sample collection and on age within five years. A median age of approximately 32 years was observed in cases versus 38 to 40 in controls, and no significant differences in baseline characteristics were found. The parent cohort enrolled 9,500 to 12,000 women aged 18 or older in Guanacaste, Costa Rica, in about 1993 to 1994 and followed the women for seven years. Five blinded duplicates per group were added as quality controls, giving 60 or so samples: some 50 participants and some ten replicates.

Summary of the overall study and its limitations: Random forest classifiers combining richness and V gene abundances distinguished cases from controls with an estimated AUC of around 0.79. Lower TRBV6-7 relative abundance was observed in cases than in controls (around 0.1% versus 0.15%; Bonferroni P = 0.0008). Across sequencing depths, CIN3+ cases showed significantly higher TCR repertoire richness than controls, but evenness did not differ between the groups. Because of the cross-sectional design, the study could not determine whether the associations came before infection or resulted from infection, and neither effector/memory subsets nor HPV-specific T cells were isolated. Because the number of T cells in each sample was unknown, differences in richness could reflect differing T-cell content rather than repertoire biology.

As to this clone: Its antigen specificity is not known. The CDR3 goes on 3 residues after the read ends, and that part is filled in from the germline J gene.

Every participant had a single incident cervical HPV16 infection, and prevalent HPV16 infections were excluded. Cervical HPV DNA was detected by MY09/MY11 PCR, and genotyping was performed by dot-blot hybridization. Under 17 mL of heparinized blood was centrifuged, after which the buffy coat was aliquoted, frozen at -30 degrees C, and then stored at -80 degrees C. QIAGEN kits were used to extract genomic DNA from the buffy coat specimens. TCR beta CDR3 regions were amplified by multiplex PCR from an average of roughly 1.1 ug genomic DNA per sample using the immunoSEQ assay. The assay corrected primer bias using a complete synthetic TCR repertoire to establish an amplification baseline. Amplicons were sequenced on the Illumina platform. Turning to the authors' computational methods: Error correction of the sequences involved clustering with frequency ratios plus a modified nearest-neighbor algorithm, after which the sequences were analyzed in the immunoSEQ Analyzer using IMGT gene definitions. TCR richness and evenness were averaged over 20 rarefaction repeats at each rarefaction depth, excluding samples with fewer sequences than the depth. V, D and J gene relative abundances were compared between groups with Wilcoxon rank sum tests, applying FDR correction. Blinded duplicates gave an intraclass correlation of around 96% for TCR richness and an average of approximately 83% across about 65 gene segments. The table comes from immuneACCESS by way of TCRdb, which keeps in-frame sequences with V and J called. Part of the clones is missing from these tables; in studies checked, under half for an unresolved V gene and the rest for unknown reasons. V, J and clone size are those of that table, while D and trimming were read from the DNA. The record for this sample contains tens of thousands of clones. The ten most abundant clones make up approximately 25% of the sample.

Trimming removed 5 bases from V and 8 bases from J; the gene matches leave 7 bases unexplained. There are 16 amino acids in the CDR3, from cysteine to phenylalanine inclusive. Sequencing covers 39 bases of the CDR3, shown here with the frame starting at base 1. Sequences SGHVS (CDR1) and FQNEAQ (CDR2) are obtained from the germline V gene. The chain uses TRBV7-8 and TRBJ1-6; TRBD1 aligns with 12 central bases. This TCR derives from a woman aged 18 to 75 with a cervical HPV16 infection that either progressed to CIN3+ or cleared (not recorded which). Sequenced sample: blood buffy coat. The CDR3 region has the sequence CASSPRDRGRDSPLHF. The part of the CDR3 DNA that was read is TGTGCCAGCAGCCCTCGGGACAGGGGGCGAGATTCACCC.